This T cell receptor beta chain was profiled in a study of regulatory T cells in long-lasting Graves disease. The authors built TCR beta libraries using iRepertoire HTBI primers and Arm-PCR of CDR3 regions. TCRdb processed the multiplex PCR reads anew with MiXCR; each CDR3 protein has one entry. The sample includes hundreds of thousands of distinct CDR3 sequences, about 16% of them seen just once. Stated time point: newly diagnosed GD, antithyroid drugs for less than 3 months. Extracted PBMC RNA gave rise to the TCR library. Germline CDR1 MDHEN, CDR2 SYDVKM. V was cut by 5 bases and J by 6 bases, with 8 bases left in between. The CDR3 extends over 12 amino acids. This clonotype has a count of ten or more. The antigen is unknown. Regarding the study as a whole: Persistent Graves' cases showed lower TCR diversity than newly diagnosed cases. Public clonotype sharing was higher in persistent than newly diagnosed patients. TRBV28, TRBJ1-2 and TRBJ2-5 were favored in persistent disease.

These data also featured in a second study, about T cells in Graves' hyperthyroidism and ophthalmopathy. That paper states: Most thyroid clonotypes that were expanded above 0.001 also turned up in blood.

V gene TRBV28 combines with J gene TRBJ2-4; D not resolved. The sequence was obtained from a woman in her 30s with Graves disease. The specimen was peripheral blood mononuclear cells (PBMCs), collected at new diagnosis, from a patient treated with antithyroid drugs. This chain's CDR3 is CASSETLNIQYF. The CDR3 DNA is TGTGCCAGCAGTGAGACCCTAAACATTCAGTACTTC.